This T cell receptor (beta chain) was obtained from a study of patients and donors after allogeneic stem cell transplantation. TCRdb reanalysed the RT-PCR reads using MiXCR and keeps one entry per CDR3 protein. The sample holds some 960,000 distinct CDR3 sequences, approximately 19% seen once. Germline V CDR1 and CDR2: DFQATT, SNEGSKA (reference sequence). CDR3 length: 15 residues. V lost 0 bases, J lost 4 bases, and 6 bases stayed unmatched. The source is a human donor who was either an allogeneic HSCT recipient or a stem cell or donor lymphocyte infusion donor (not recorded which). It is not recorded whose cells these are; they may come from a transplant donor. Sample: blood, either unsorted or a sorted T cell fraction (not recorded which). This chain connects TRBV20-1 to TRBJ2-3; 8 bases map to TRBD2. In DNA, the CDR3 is TGCAGTGCTAGAGATCAACCGGGGGGGCCAGATACGCAGTATTTT. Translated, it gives CSARDQPGGPDTQYF.